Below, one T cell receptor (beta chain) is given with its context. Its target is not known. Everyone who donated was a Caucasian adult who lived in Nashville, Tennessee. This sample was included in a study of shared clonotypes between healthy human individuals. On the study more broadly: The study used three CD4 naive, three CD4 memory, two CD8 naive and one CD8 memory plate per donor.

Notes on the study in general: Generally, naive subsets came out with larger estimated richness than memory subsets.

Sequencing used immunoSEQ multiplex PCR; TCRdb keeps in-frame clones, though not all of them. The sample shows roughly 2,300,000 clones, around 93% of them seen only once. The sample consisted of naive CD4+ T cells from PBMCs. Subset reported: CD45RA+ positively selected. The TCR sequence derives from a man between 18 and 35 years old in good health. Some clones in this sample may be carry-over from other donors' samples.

CDR3 DNA: TGTGCCAGCAGCCGAGCCAACTACGAGCAGTACTTC. Translated: CASSRANYEQYF. The chain links TRBV5-6 to TRBJ2-7; no firm D call. The CDR3 covers 12 residues. Germline CDR1 and CDR2: SGHDT and YYEEEE. Trimming stripped 4 bases from V and 3 bases from J, with 8 bases between.